Shown below are 6 T cell receptor beta chains from a single sample sequenced in a study of T cell repertoires in cytomegalovirus infection. Each CDR3 protein is one row after TCRdb ran MiXCR on the reads. The sample has just under 550,000 distinct CDR3 sequences, roughly 29% seen once; the top ten hold around 13%. Sequencing used PBMCs. These receptors came from a human donor in good health (CMV status not recorded). Some clones in this sample may be carry-over from other donors' samples.

This clonotype was detected ten times or more. The rearrangement uses TRBV11-3 and TRBJ2-1; tentative D call: TRBD2 (6 bases). The CDR3 sequence is 14 residues long. The V and J ends lost 6 bases and 6 bases respectively, with 15 bases between them. Germline CDR1 reads SGHNT; CDR2 reads YENEEA. The CDR3 loop reads CASSPIASVNEQFF. As DNA, the CDR3 is TGTGCCAGCAGTCCCATCGCTAGCGTCAATGAGCAGTTCTTC.

V usage is TRBV6-6 and J usage is TRBJ1-6, with TRBD1 identical over 8 bases. The J segment lost 0 bases and the V segment lost 5 bases, leaving 12 bases of the junction unmatched. Per germline, CDR1 MNHNY and CDR2 SVGAGI (reference sequence). The CDR3 contains 19 residues. CDR3 in DNA: TGTGCCAGCAGTAGACTCGACAGGGGAATAAGCTCCTATAATTCACCCCTCCACTTT. It translates to CASSRLDRGISSYNSPLHF.

The V and J genes are TRBV27 and TRBJ1-5; D gene unclear. Trimming took 3 bases from V and 5 from J, leaving 8 bases between them. Germline V CDR1 and CDR2: MNHEY, SMNVEV (reference sequence). The CDR3 loop spans 13 amino acids. CDR3 amino acids: CASSFAVHQPQHF. CDR3 in DNA: TGTGCCAGCAGTTTCGCAGTACATCAGCCCCAGCATTTT.

The chain couples TRBV4-2 to TRBJ2-1, with 10 bases aligning to TRBD2. The CDR3 extends over 17 amino acids. The V and J ends lost 4 bases and 4 bases, in that order; junction bases with no gene match: 10. Germline lookup yields CDR1 LGHNA and CDR2 YNFKEQ. In nucleotides, the CDR3 is TGTGCCAGCAGCCCGTCAAGGGCTAGCGGGAGTTACAATGAGCAGTTCTTC. This codes for CASSPSRASGSYNEQFF.

The gene calls are TRBV6-1 and TRBJ2-7, with a tentative D call TRBD2 (6 bases). The CDR3 spans 12 residues. Per the germline V gene, CDR1 is MNHNS and CDR2 is SASEGT. V lost 10 bases and J lost 2, with 12 bases in between. The CDR3 nucleotides read TGTGCCATCGAAGAGCGGGCCTACGAGCAGTACTTC. Translated, it gives CAIEERAYEQYF.

This clonotype was detected only a few times. CDR3 sequence (DNA): TGTGCCAGCAGCACCTTCCCCGGGACAGACAATGAGCAGTTCTTC. Its translation: CASSTFPGTDNEQFF. The chain has TRBV12-3 or TRBV12-4 and TRBJ2-1; 7 bases map to TRBD1. V lost 6 bases, J lost 5 bases, and 10 bases stayed unmatched. This CDR3 has 15 amino acids.